The 28 T cell receptor beta chains presented below share a single source sample, sequenced in a study of blood T cell repertoires in COVID-19. Generated by immunoSEQ multiplex PCR, the TCRdb table keeps only in-frame clones and is missing some. The profile covers approximately 180,000 clones, with roughly 89% appearing a single time and roughly 1.5% taken by the ten largest. The sequenced sample was peripheral blood. Receptor source: a woman between 45 and 60 years old with acute or convalescent COVID-19.

This rearrangement joins TRBV9 to TRBJ2-1, with 7 bases identical to TRBD2. The V segment lost 5 bases and the J segment 9 bases; nucleotides outside the gene matches: 11. This CDR3 contains 14 residues. Germline V gives CDR1 SGDLS, CDR2 YYNGEE. CDR3 nucleotides: TGTGCCAGCAGTCCCCGGACTAGGAATGGTGAGCAGTTCTTC. Translated, it gives CASSPRTRNGEQFF. The complete variable domain, with remaining parts taken from reference TRBV9 and TRBJ2-1, reads DSGVTQTPKHLITATGQRVTLRCSPRSGDLSVYWYQQSLDQGLQFLIQYYNGEERAKGNILERFSAQQFPDLHSELNLSSLELGDSALYFCASSPRTRNGEQFFGPGTRLTVL.

The chain has TRBV11-3 and TRBJ1-3; 9 nucleotides match TRBD1. Germline V lookup: CDR1 SGHNT, CDR2 YENEEA. This CDR3 comprises 15 residues. Germline trimming cut 5 bases from V and 4 bases from J; bases unmatched to any gene: 6. CDR3 sequence reads: CASSPGQGNGNTIYF. The CDR3 coding sequence is TGTGCCAGCAGCCCGGGACAGGGTAACGGAAACACCATATATTTT.

In this sample, this clone turned up a few times. This chain links TRBV5-8 with TRBJ1-1, with 12 bases matching TRBD1. This CDR3 is 16 amino acids long. With V trimmed by 1 base and J by 2 bases, 3 bases remained unmatched. CDR1 is SGHTS and CDR2 is YDEGEE in the germline V gene. For the CDR3, the DNA is TGTGCCAGCAGCTTGATGGGGACAGGGGGCAACACTGAAGCTTTCTTT. Protein product: CASSLMGTGGNTEAFF.

The chain uses TRBV7-2 and TRBJ2-3; the match to TRBD2 covers 11 bases. Germline V gene sequence: CDR1 SGHTA, CDR2 FQGNSA. Trimming at V came to 4 bases and at J to 2 bases, leaving 2 bases not matched to a gene. The CDR3 extends over 15 amino acids. CDR3 DNA: TGTGCCAGCAGCTCACTAGCGGGAGCCACAGATACGCAGTATTTT. Its translation is CASSSLAGATDTQYF.

As regards this clone: The junction differs from germline at one of its ends, possibly a read error. The chain joins TRBV12-3 or TRBV12-4 to TRBJ1-1; 9 bases agree with TRBD1. The CDR3 spans 13 residues. The CDR3 nucleotides are TGTGCCAGCATTTTACAGGGGGCCAGTGAAGCTTTCTTT. Protein sequence: CASILQGASEAFF.

This clone has a handful of counts. The chain couples TRBV9 to TRBJ1-2, with 10 bases identical to TRBD1. Trimming took 2 bases from V and 1 from J; bases not matched to a gene: 8. The CDR3 consists of 17 residues. Germline V gene data show CDR1 as SGDLS and CDR2 as YYNGEE. CDR3: CASSVGTGADFNYGYTF. CDR3 sequence (DNA): TGTGCCAGCAGCGTCGGGACAGGGGCCGACTTTAACTATGGCTACACCTTC.

V is TRBV12-3 or TRBV12-4 and J is TRBJ2-5; D gene unclear. The V and J ends lost 4 bases and 2 bases respectively, with 8 bases between them. CDR3 length equals 13 residues. CDR3 DNA sequence: TGTGCCAGCAGTTGGCGGCTGCAAGAGACCCAGTACTTC. It encodes CASSWRLQETQYF.

J is TRBJ2-1 and V is TRBV4-1, with TRBD2 matching over 15 bases. There are 16 residues in the CDR3. The V segment lost 2 bases and the J segment 15 bases; nucleotides outside the gene matches: 11. Germline V gene sequence: CDR1 MGHRA, CDR2 YSYEKL. The CDR3 spells CASSQLWSGLAGGGFF. The CDR3 DNA reads TGCGCCAGCAGCCAACTTTGGTCGGGACTAGCGGGGGGCGGGTTCTTC.

This rearrangement joins TRBV28 to TRBJ1-5; tentatively, D is TRBD1 (6 bases). Trimming took off 2 bases at V and 5 bases at J, with 13 bases between the two ends. This CDR3 has 15 amino acids. CDR1 is MDHEN and CDR2 is SYDVKM in the germline V gene. The DNA for the CDR3 is TGTGCCAGCAGTTTAGGGGGGGCGCGGGATCAGCCCCAGCATTTT. It specifies CASSLGGARDQPQHF.

The gene calls are TRBV15 and TRBJ1-4, with a weak D call TRBD1 (6 bases). The CDR3 totals 16 residues. V was cut by 3 bases and J by 0 bases, with 11 bases left in between. Germline V lookup: CDR1 LNHNV, CDR2 YYDKDF (reference sequence). CDR3 residues: CATSRVRGTTNEKLFF. The CDR3 DNA is TGTGCCACCAGCAGGGTTAGGGGGACAACTAATGAAAAACTGTTTTTT.

The chain carries TRBV6-5 and TRBJ1-4; no clear D gene. Germline V lookup: CDR1 MNHEY, CDR2 SVGAGI. V was trimmed by 10 bases and J by 3 bases, leaving 12 bases between them. CDR3 length: 13 residues. CDR3 nucleotide sequence: TGTGCCACCTTGGGAGGACCTAATGAAAAACTGTTTTTT. It translates to CATLGGPNEKLFF.

V gene TRBV3-1 (or the pseudogene TRBV3-2) combines with J gene TRBJ1-1, with D possibly being TRBD1 (5 bases). Trimming removed 3 bases at V and 3 bases at J, with 14 bases between. The CDR3 sequence is 15 residues long. CDR1 and CDR2 (germline): LGHDT, YNNKEL (reference sequence). CDR3: CASSQVQGGHTEAFF. The CDR3 nucleotides read TGTGCCAGCAGCCAGGTGCAGGGAGGTCACACTGAAGCTTTCTTT.

The CDR3 DNA is TGTGCCAGCTCCCCCGACAGGGATGGCGAGACCCAGTACTTC. This sequence encodes CASSPDRDGETQYF. V gene TRBV18 combines with J gene TRBJ2-5, with TRBD1 identical over 7 bases. This CDR3 has 14 amino acids. Germline loops: CDR1 KGHSH, CDR2 LQKENI. The V and J ends lost 6 bases and 5 bases, in that order; junction bases with no gene match: 9.

The V and J genes are TRBV19 and TRBJ2-6; D gene uncertain. This CDR3 region has 15 residues. Germline V gene sequence: CDR1 LNHDA, CDR2 SQIVND (reference sequence). The ends were cut back, 6 bases at V and 3 bases at J, with 12 bases in the middle. For the CDR3, the DNA is TGTGCCAGTAGGGGCCAGGAAAGTGGGGCCAACGTCCTGACTTTC. It is translated as CASRGQESGANVLTF.

V is TRBV5-1 and J is TRBJ1-6; 7 bases fit TRBD1. Germline lookup yields CDR1 SGHRS and CDR2 YFSETQ. This CDR3 comprises 15 residues. V gave up 2 bases and J gave up 7 bases; unmatched junction bases: 6. CDR3 amino acids: CASSFDRVPNSPLHF. The CDR3 nucleotides are TGCGCCAGCAGCTTCGACAGGGTTCCGAATTCACCCCTCCACTTT. Combining the CDR3 with reference TRBV5-1 and TRBJ1-6 gives the whole variable domain KAGVTQTPRYLIKTRGQQVTLSCSPISGHRSVSWYQQTPGQGLQFLFEYFSETQRNKGNFPGRFSGRQFSNSRSEMNVSTLELGDSALYLCASSFDRVPNSPLHFGNGTRLTVT.

The chain employs TRBV18 and TRBJ1-1; D call uncertain. The CDR3 covers 13 residues. Germline V lookup: CDR1 KGHSH, CDR2 LQKENI. Trimming removed 5 bases from V and 5 bases from J, with 12 bases in between. CDR3 region: CASSTTEDTEAFF. The CDR3 DNA is TGTGCCAGCTCAACTACCGAGGATACTGAAGCTTTCTTT.

V usage is TRBV9 and J usage is TRBJ2-7; weak D call: TRBD2 (6 bases). Between the trimmed V and J ends, which lost 0 bases and 6 bases, there was a span of 10 bases. The germline V gene encodes CDR1 SGDLS and CDR2 YYNGEE. This CDR3 spans 13 amino acids. The CDR3: CASSVGGVSEQYF. In DNA, the CDR3 is TGTGCCAGCAGCGTAGGGGGGGTCTCCGAGCAGTACTTC. Using reference TRBV9 and TRBJ2-7 for the parts outside the CDR3, the full variable domain is DSGVTQTPKHLITATGQRVTLRCSPRSGDLSVYWYQQSLDQGLQFLIQYYNGEERAKGNILERFSAQQFPDLHSELNLSSLELGDSALYFCASSVGGVSEQYFGPGTRLTVT.

This sequence joins TRBV11-3 and TRBJ2-2, with TRBD1 identical over 10 bases. The CDR3 is made up of 14 amino acids. CDR1 and CDR2 from the germline V gene are SGHNT and YENEEA. V was clipped by 4 bases and J by 6 bases; unmatched bases: 2. Written as DNA, the CDR3 is TGTGCCAGCAGCTCCGGGACAGGGGCCGGGGAGCTGTTTTTT. Protein product: CASSSGTGAGELFF.

The chain combines TRBV20-1 with TRBJ1-2, with D uncertain. Trimming cost V 3 bases and J 6 bases, with 8 bases left between them. The CDR3 extends over 11 amino acids. From germline, CDR1 is DFQATT and CDR2 SNEGSKA (reference sequence). CDR3 in DNA: TGCAGTGCTAGGTGGCCCAATGGCTACACCTTC. Translating gives CSARWPNGYTF.

The V gene is TRBV9, the J gene TRBJ1-1; D call uncertain. V lost 0 bases and J lost 2, with 8 bases in between. Germline lookup yields CDR1 SGDLS and CDR2 YYNGEE. CDR3 length: 14 amino acids. The CDR3 sequence is CASSVGYSNTEAFF. CDR3 coding DNA: TGTGCCAGCAGCGTAGGGTACAGCAACACTGAAGCTTTCTTT.

The chain is built from TRBV12-5 and TRBJ1-6; TRBD1 is a possible D gene (6 bases). Between the trimmed V and J ends, which lost 4 bases and 8 bases, there was a span of 15 bases. Germline loops: CDR1 LGHNT, CDR2 FRNRAP. The CDR3 extends over 15 amino acids. The CDR3 protein is CASGSRDRSDSPLHF. The CDR3 nucleotides are TGTGCTAGTGGTTCCCGTGACAGGTCCGATTCACCCCTCCACTTT.

The chain employs TRBV28 and TRBJ1-1, with 7 bases aligning to TRBD1. The ends lost 3 bases at V and 5 bases at J; junction bases unmatched: 15. The length of the CDR3 is 17 residues. The germline CDR1 and CDR2 sequences are MDHEN and SYDVKM. CDR3 residues: CASSFLPSQGDRTEAFF. CDR3 DNA: TGTGCCAGCAGTTTTCTACCCTCCCAGGGGGATCGGACTGAAGCTTTCTTT.

This chain uses TRBV5-8 with TRBJ2-1; 7 bases line up with TRBD2. Trimming at V came to 4 bases and at J to 0 bases, leaving 10 bases not matched to a gene. Germline CDR1 and CDR2: SGHTS and YDEGEE. There are 17 residues in the CDR3. The CDR3 loop is CASSPGLDEISYNEQFF. The CDR3 DNA reads TGTGCCAGCAGCCCCGGACTAGACGAAATCTCCTACAATGAGCAGTTCTTC.

J is TRBJ2-2 and V is TRBV7-6, with 9 positions matching TRBD1. Germline V lookup: CDR1 SGHVS, CDR2 FNYEAQ. This CDR3 comprises 14 residues. The V and J ends lost 6 bases and 4 bases, in that order; junction bases with no gene match: 3. CDR3 sequence (DNA): TGTGCCAGCAGGCCGACAGGGGGCACCGGGGAGCTGTTTTTT. Translated, it gives CASRPTGGTGELFF.

Notes on this clone: The same CDR3 also results from other DNA sequences found in this sample. V gene TRBV18 combines with J gene TRBJ1-1, with 8 positions matching TRBD1. Germline V gene lookup returns CDR1 KGHSH and CDR2 LQKENI. The CDR3 covers 13 residues. After removal of 2 bases from V and 7 bases from J, the junction contained 3 bases not matched to a gene. CDR3 DNA: TGTGCCAGCTCACCAGGACAGGGTGGTGAAGCTTTCTTT. Its protein product is CASSPGQGGEAFF.

V gene TRBV6-1 combines with J gene TRBJ1-1, with a weak D call TRBD1 (5 bases). Trimming removed 2 bases from V and 4 bases from J, with 14 bases in between. Germline CDR1 and CDR2: MNHNS and SASEGT. The CDR3 sequence is 15 residues long. The CDR3 nucleotides are TGTGCCAGCAGTGAACTGGGGGGAGAGGGCACTGAAGCTTTCTTT. This sequence encodes CASSELGGEGTEAFF.

The chain joins TRBV25-1 to TRBJ2-1; 8 bases agree with TRBD2. J gave up 5 bases and V 2 bases, and 5 bases lay outside the gene matches. The CDR3 covers 15 residues. CDR1 MGHDK and CDR2 SYGVNS come from the germline V gene. The CDR3 nucleotides are TGTGCCAGCAGTGAAGGACTAGCCACCCACAATGAGCAGTTCTTC. This gives the protein CASSEGLATHNEQFF.

V usage is TRBV6-1 and J usage is TRBJ1-2, with D hard to call. There are 14 residues in the CDR3. Germline assignment: CDR1 MNHNS and CDR2 SASEGT. V was pared by 1 base and J by 4 bases, with 10 bases between. The CDR3 DNA sequence: TGTGCCAGCAGTGAAGGCGGCAGTAGCTATGGCTACACCTTC. Its protein is CASSEGGSSYGYTF.